Below, 22 T cell receptor beta chains from the same sample are listed, as sequenced in a study of cytomegalovirus exposure and HLA in healthy donors. Primers for the PCR totalled 60 Vbeta and 13 Jbeta. The assay was immunoSEQ multiplex PCR, and TCRdb's table has in-frame clones only and misses some. Of around 78,000 clones listed, about 60% are singletons. The sample comprised PBMCs. The source is a man younger than 45 in good health and CMV-seropositive.

V usage is TRBV11-2 and J usage is TRBJ2-2; D is unresolved. The length of the CDR3 is 15 residues. Looked up from germline, CDR1 is SGHAT and CDR2 is FQNNGV. V was cut by 4 bases and J by 6 bases, with 15 bases left in between. In DNA, the CDR3 is TGTGCCAGCAGCTCGTCCGGAGTGTGGGCCGGGGAGCTGTTTTTT. The encoded protein is CASSSSGVWAGELFF.

CDR3 nucleotides: TGTGCCAGCAGCTTAGGGAGCATCTCCTACGAGCAGTACTTC. Its translation: CASSLGSISYEQYF. The V gene is TRBV13, the J gene TRBJ2-7; D unclear. The CDR3 loop spans 14 amino acids. Germline CDR1 is PRHDT and CDR2 is FYEKMQ (reference sequence). V lost 0 bases to trimming and J lost 0 bases, with 6 bases between them.

The rearrangement joins TRBV7-9 to TRBJ1-1; maybe TRBD1 (5 bases). Germline CDR1 is SEHNR and CDR2 is FQNEAQ (reference sequence). The CDR3 is made up of 11 amino acids. Trimming took off 5 bases at V and 10 bases at J, with 11 bases between the two ends. This CDR3 reads CASSRDGGAFF. Here the CDR3 DNA reads TGTGCCAGCAGCCGGGACGGGGGAGCTTTCTTT. The full variable domain, completed using reference TRBV7-9 and TRBJ1-1, is DTGVSQNPRHKITKRGQNVTFRCDPISEHNRLYWYRQTLGQGPEFLTYFQNEAQLEKSRLLSDRFSAERPKGSFSTLEIQRTEQGDSAMYLCASSRDGGAFFGQGTRLTVV.

In this sample, this clone turned up a few times. This chain joins TRBV19 and TRBJ1-5; TRBD1 agrees at 7 bases. Germline trimming cut 5 bases from V and 0 bases from J; bases unmatched to any gene: 10. The germline V gene encodes CDR1 LNHDA and CDR2 SQIVND (reference sequence). The CDR3 has 17 residues. The CDR3 DNA sequence: TGTGCCAGTAGTCCGACAGGGCAGGATGGTAGCAATCAGCCCCAGCATTTT. Translation: CASSPTGQDGSNQPQHF. Supplemented by reference TRBV19 and TRBJ1-5, the full variable domain reads DGGITQSPKYLFRKEGQNVTLSCEQNLNHDAMYWYRQDPGQGLRLIYYSQIVNDFQKGDIAEGYSVSREKKESFPLTVTSAQKNPTAFYLCASSPTGQDGSNQPQHFGDGTRLSIL.

This clone was detected only a few times. This rearrangement joins TRBV7-9 to TRBJ2-7; TRBD2 matches at 12 bases. Germline loops: CDR1 SEHNR, CDR2 FQNEAQ (reference sequence). Trimming took 5 bases from V and 7 from J; bases not matched to a gene: 9. The CDR3 spans 15 residues. CDR3 amino acids: CASSPTVGLAGEQYF. DNA for the CDR3: TGTGCCAGCAGCCCCACGGTCGGACTAGCGGGAGAGCAGTACTTC.

This chain connects TRBV7-2 to TRBJ1-1; 8 bases are a match to TRBD1. V lost 5 bases, J lost 0 bases, and 11 bases stayed unmatched. The CDR3 totals 17 residues. Germline V gene data show CDR1 as SGHTA and CDR2 as FQGNSA. The CDR3 nucleotides read TGTGCCAGCAGCACTAGTCCCGGGACAGGTTTGAACACTGAAGCTTTCTTT. Translating it yields CASSTSPGTGLNTEAFF. Full variable domain (remainder filled in from reference TRBV7-2 and TRBJ1-1): GAGVSQSPSNKVTEKGKDVELRCDPISGHTALYWYRQSLGQGLEFLIYFQGNSAPDKSGLPSDRFSAERTGGSVSTLTIQRTQQEDSAVYLCASSTSPGTGLNTEAFFGQGTRLTVV.

The chain employs TRBV28 and TRBJ2-1; TRBD2 agrees at 8 bases. The CDR3 length is 15 residues. Germline V CDR1 and CDR2: MDHEN, SYDVKM. With 9 bases clipped from V and 2 bases from J, the junction kept 9 bases outside the gene matches. CDR3 in amino acids: CASDTAGDPYNEQFF. CDR3 DNA: TGTGCCAGTGATACAGCGGGGGACCCCTACAATGAGCAGTTCTTC. Full variable domain (rest looked up from reference TRBV28 and TRBJ2-1): DVKVTQSSRYLVKRTGEKVFLECVQDMDHENMFWYRQDPGLGLRLIYFSYDVKMKEKGDIPEGYSVSREKKERFSLILESASTNQTSMYLCASDTAGDPYNEQFFGPGTRLTVL.

The chain joins TRBV28 to TRBJ2-7; the D gene is possibly TRBD1 (6 bases). This CDR3 contains 14 residues. V was clipped by 6 bases and J by 4 bases, with 16 bases between them. Germline V gene lookup returns CDR1 MDHEN and CDR2 SYDVKM. This CDR3 is CASSRPDSNYEQYF. The DNA of the CDR3 is TGTGCCAGCAGCCGACCGGACAGCAATTACGAGCAGTACTTC. The full variable domain, completed using reference TRBV28 and TRBJ2-7, is DVKVTQSSRYLVKRTGEKVFLECVQDMDHENMFWYRQDPGLGLRLIYFSYDVKMKEKGDIPEGYSVSREKKERFSLILESASTNQTSMYLCASSRPDSNYEQYFGPGTRLTVT.

The rearrangement links TRBV19 to TRBJ1-1, with D perhaps TRBD1 (5 bases). The CDR3 consists of 18 residues. V shed 0 bases and J shed 0 bases, with 17 bases lying between them. Germline-derived CDR1 and CDR2 are LNHDA and SQIVND (reference sequence). The CDR3: CASSIDWQGKLLNTEAFF. The DNA of the CDR3 is TGTGCCAGTAGTATAGACTGGCAGGGTAAACTTTTGAACACTGAAGCTTTCTTT.

The rearrangement uses TRBV4-1 and TRBJ1-5; TRBD1 aligns across 8 bases. The CDR3 consists of 15 residues. Germline CDR1 MGHRA, CDR2 YSYEKL. J gave up 9 bases and V 0 bases, and 7 bases lay outside the gene matches. CDR3 nucleotide sequence: TGCGCCAGCAGCCAAGATGACAGGGGACAGTGGCCCCAGCATTTT. Translating it yields CASSQDDRGQWPQHF.

The chain employs TRBV5-1 and TRBJ1-1; 9 bases align to TRBD1. J lost 3 bases, V lost 2 bases, and 11 bases had no gene match. CDR3 length: 17 amino acids. Germline CDR1 is SGHRS and CDR2 is YFSETQ. The CDR3 nucleotides read TGCGCCAGCAGCTTCTACAACAGGGGGCGTATGGACACTGAAGCTTTCTTT. As protein: CASSFYNRGRMDTEAFF.

The rearrangement links TRBV18 to TRBJ1-2; 12 bases are shared with TRBD1. Germline assignment: CDR1 KGHSH and CDR2 LQKENI. This CDR3 has 15 amino acids. The J segment lost 4 bases and the V segment lost 3 bases, leaving 3 bases of the junction unmatched. The CDR3 loop reads CASSPPGQGAYGYTF. DNA for the CDR3: TGTGCCAGCTCACCTCCGGGACAGGGGGCCTATGGCTACACCTTC.

The chain links TRBV7-3 to TRBJ2-3, with D perhaps TRBD1 (5 bases). Deletions cut 1 base from V and 0 bases from J, with 17 bases between. This CDR3 is 18 amino acids long. Germline V lookup: CDR1 SGHTA, CDR2 FQGTGA. In DNA, the CDR3 is TGTGCCAGCAGCTTAAAAGGGGTACAGAATCCGAGCACAGATACGCAGTATTTT. Translating it yields CASSLKGVQNPSTDTQYF.

The genes are TRBV7-2 and TRBJ1-2, with D maybe TRBD1 (6 bases). CDR1 is SGHTA, CDR2 FQGNSA, per germline. The CDR3 sequence is 14 residues long. V lost 2 bases and J lost 5, with 12 bases in between. For the CDR3, the DNA is TGTGCCAGCAGCTTATCGGCAGGGGAATATGGCTACACCTTC. As protein: CASSLSAGEYGYTF.

The chain recombines TRBV19 with TRBJ2-5; weak D call: TRBD2 (7 bases). Trimming pared 4 bases from V and 1 base from J, leaving 16 bases between. The CDR3 runs to 16 residues. CDR1 is LNHDA and CDR2 is SQIVND in the germline V gene (reference sequence). Here the CDR3 DNA reads TGTGCCAGTAGTACCGAGGGGGGGGGAGGCCAAGAGACCCAGTACTTC. Protein sequence: CASSTEGGGGQETQYF.

CDR3 sequence (DNA): TGTGCCTGGAGTGTCCCAACCCCTAGGGGGCCTTTAAGCTCTGGGGCCAACGTCCTGACTTTC. Protein: CAWSVPTPRGPLSSGANVLTF. The V and J genes are TRBV30 and TRBJ2-6, with TRBD1 identical over 7 bases. The CDR3 sequence is 21 residues long. V gave up 0 bases and J gave up 0 bases; unmatched junction bases: 17. Germline V gene data show CDR1 as GTSNPN and CDR2 as SVGIG (reference sequence).

In regard to this clone: Germline and junction disagree at one end, which may indicate a read error. This rearrangement joins TRBV7-7 to TRBJ2-5, with 12 bases fitting TRBD2. Germline CDR1 is SSHAT and CDR2 is FNYEAQ (reference sequence). The length of the CDR3 is 15 residues. CDR3 nucleotides: TGTGCTAGCAGCTTAGCGGGACTAGCGGGAGAGACCCAGTACTTC. Translating it yields CASSLAGLAGETQYF.

This clone showed up just a few times. The chain carries TRBV7-9 and TRBJ1-6, with TRBD1 identical over 9 bases. J gave up 10 bases and V 5 bases, and 15 bases lay outside the gene matches. Looked up from germline, CDR1 is SEHNR and CDR2 is FQNEAQ (reference sequence). This CDR3 is 17 amino acids long. The CDR3 DNA sequence: TGTGCCAGCAGCGGGGACAGGGAAAGCCGCGTTGGATCACCCCTCCACTTT. Translated: CASSGDRESRVGSPLHF.

The rearrangement joins TRBV5-1 to TRBJ2-1; 10 bases are shared with TRBD1. This CDR3 spans 14 amino acids. The germline V gene has CDR1 SGHRS and CDR2 YFSETQ. The junction had 4 bases not matched to a gene; V was cut back by 4 bases and J by 6 bases. The CDR3 here is CASSQGQGGNEQFF. The CDR3 nucleotides are TGCGCCAGCAGCCAAGGACAGGGGGGCAATGAGCAGTTCTTC.

This clone was counted between two and nine times. The chain links TRBV5-1 to TRBJ2-1; 13 positions agree with TRBD2. Germline CDR1 reads SGHRS; CDR2 reads YFSETQ. V lost 4 bases to trimming and J lost 7 bases; unmatched junction nucleotides: 17. The CDR3 spans 19 residues. CDR3 nucleotide sequence: TGCGCCAGCAGCAAAGGGCGACCTCGGACTAGCGGGGGCGCGAATGAGCAGTTCTTC. This encodes CASSKGRPRTSGGANEQFF.

DNA of the CDR3: TGTGCCAGCAGCGTTGGGAGTTCTCGGTCTGGGGCCAACGTCCTGACTTTC. It is translated as CASSVGSSRSGANVLTF. The chain joins TRBV9 to TRBJ2-6; D is possibly TRBD2 (5 bases). Germline-derived CDR1 and CDR2 are SGDLS and YYNGEE. Between the trimmed V and J ends, which lost 2 bases and 1 base, there was a span of 13 bases. This CDR3 comprises 17 residues.

V and J are TRBV6-1 and TRBJ2-5; no definite D call. The end of the DNA is better explained by TRBJ2-7, so the J call may be wrong. Germline loops: CDR1 MNHNS, CDR2 SASEGT. The CDR3 length is 13 residues. As DNA, the CDR3 is TGTGCCAGCAGTGAGAGAGCTCGGTACGAGCAGTACTTC. It is translated as CASSERARYEQYF.